This T cell receptor (beta chain) comes out of a study of OX40 agonist ivuxolimab in advanced cancers. As for the study in general: Partial responses, seen in three patients, involved one hepatocellular carcinoma and two cutaneous melanomas. Study-level points and caveats: More expanded clones were found, on average, in CD8+ than in CD4+ T cells. Partial responders at 0.1-3.0 mg/kg showed near-lowest clonal expansion.

This clone was recorded a few times. Its matching antigen is unknown. This CDR3 is also generated by other DNA sequences in the sample. The table came from immunoSEQ multiplex PCR; TCRdb's copy has only in-frame clones and leaves some out. This sample has some 77,000 clones, with about 83% found just once. Germline CDR1 reads SEHNR; CDR2 reads FQNEAQ (reference sequence). V was shortened by 5 bases and J by 4 bases, with 8 bases between the two germline ends. The CDR3 sequence is 12 residues long. The source of this sequence is an adult with an advanced solid tumor such as melanoma, head and neck, liver or kidney cancer. J is TRBJ1-2 and V is TRBV7-9; the D gene is possibly TRBD1 (6 bases). Source: CD4+ or CD8+ T cells sorted from blood, taken in a trial of the OX40 agonist ivuxolimab. CDR3 protein: CASSPGAYGYTF. DNA for the CDR3: TGTGCCAGCAGCCCAGGGGCCTATGGCTACACCTTC.